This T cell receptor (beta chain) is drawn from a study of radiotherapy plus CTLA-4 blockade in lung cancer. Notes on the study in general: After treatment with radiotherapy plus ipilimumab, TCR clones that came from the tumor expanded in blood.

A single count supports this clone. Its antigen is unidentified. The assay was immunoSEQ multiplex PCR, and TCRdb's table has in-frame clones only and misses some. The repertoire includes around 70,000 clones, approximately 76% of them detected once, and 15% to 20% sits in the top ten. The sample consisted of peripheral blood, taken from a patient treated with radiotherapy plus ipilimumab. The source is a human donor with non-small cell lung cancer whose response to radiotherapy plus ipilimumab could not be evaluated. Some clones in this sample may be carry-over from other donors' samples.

CDR3 sequence (DNA): TGTGCCAGCAGTCAGACGGGGAACACTGAAGCTTTCTTT. It translates to CASSQTGNTEAFF. The chain employs TRBV28 and TRBJ1-1; no clear D gene. The germline CDR1 and CDR2 sequences are MDHEN and SYDVKM. Trimming shortened V by 5 bases and J by 1 base, and 8 bases separated the two germline ends. The CDR3 contains 13 residues.